This T cell receptor (beta chain) was found in a study of T cell responses to AZD1222 COVID-19 vaccine. Sequencing used immunoSEQ multiplex PCR; TCRdb keeps in-frame clones, though not all of them. The table includes approximately 46,000 clones, 85% to 90% detected once. Germline V gives CDR1 SGHAT, CDR2 FQDESV (reference sequence). V trimming: 10 bases; J trimming: 4 bases; junction bases outside the gene matches: 10. The CDR3 has 15 amino acids. The genes are TRBV11-1 and TRBJ1-2; 12 bases line up with TRBD1. The sequence was collected from an adult who received the AZD1222 COVID-19 vaccine. The source was peripheral blood, collected 28 days after the second AZD1222 dose. CDR3 nucleotides: TGTGCCAAGCCGGGACAGGGGGCGATCGGCTATGGCTACACCTTC. Encoded protein: CAKPGQGAIGYGYTF.